Presented here are 7 T cell receptor beta chains from one specimen sequenced in a study of T cell responses to AZD1222 COVID-19 vaccine. Measured with immunoSEQ multiplex PCR; TCRdb has only the in-frame clones, and not every one. In the table there are some 160,000 clones, 85% to 95% of which are singletons. The sequencing here drew on peripheral blood, taken on day 0 of AZD1222 vaccination. The receptors derive from an adult in good health.

This clone was detected only once. The chain's CDR3 is CSVYSRGLEEQFF. As DNA, the CDR3 is TGCAGCGTTTATTCCCGGGGACTAGAGGAGCAGTTCTTC. The chain has TRBV29-1 and TRBJ2-1; 8 bases line up with TRBD2. The CDR3 has 13 residues. Germline V gene sequence: CDR1 SQVTM, CDR2 ANQGSEA. V trimming: 5 bases; J trimming: 10 bases; junction bases outside the gene matches: 10.

The chain links TRBV28 to TRBJ1-1, with D maybe TRBD1 (5 bases). The CDR3 loop spans 16 amino acids. Germline values: CDR1 MDHEN, CDR2 SYDVKM. Trimming took 6 bases from V and 6 from J, leaving 23 bases between them. The CDR3 loop reads CASRPTSYRGESEAFF. Written as DNA, the CDR3 is TGTGCCAGCAGACCCACCTCGTACCGGGGGGAGTCTGAAGCTTTCTTT.

The gene calls are TRBV30 and TRBJ1-4; D remains ambiguous. This CDR3 contains 16 residues. The germline gives CDR1 GTSNPN, CDR2 SVGIG (reference sequence). Trimming cost V 0 bases and J 7 bases, with 18 bases left between them. CDR3 sequence (DNA): TGTGCCTGGAGTGTACGGAACCCTCGGGTGGCTGAAAAACTGTTTTTT. Translating it yields CAWSVRNPRVAEKLFF. Combining the CDR3 with reference TRBV30 and TRBJ1-4 gives the whole variable domain SQTIHQWPATLVQPVGSPLSLECTVEGTSNPNLYWYRQAAGRGLQLLFYSVGIGQISSEVPQNLSASRPQDRQFILSSKKLLLSDSGFYLCAWSVRNPRVAEKLFFGSGTQLSVL.

V is TRBV30 and J is TRBJ1-1; possible D gene TRBD1, 5 bases. The CDR3 covers 12 residues. CDR1 GTSNPN and CDR2 SVGIG come from the germline V gene (reference sequence). V was trimmed by 4 bases and J by 6 bases, leaving 12 bases between them. CDR3 sequence (DNA): TGTGCCTGGAATCTATTGGGGGCTGAAGCTTTCTTT. Translating it yields CAWNLLGAEAFF.

The J gene is TRBJ1-5, the V gene TRBV2; possible D gene TRBD1, 5 bases. The germline gives CDR1 SNHLY, CDR2 FYNNEI. CDR3 length equals 12 residues. V was trimmed by 8 bases and J by 3 bases, leaving 8 bases between them. This chain's CDR3 is CASQTVNQPQHF. The CDR3 DNA follows: TGTGCCAGCCAGACAGTCAATCAGCCCCAGCATTTT. The variable domain in full, with the rest retrieved from reference TRBV2 and TRBJ1-5, is EPEVTQTPSHQVTQMGQEVILRCVPISNHLYFYWYRQILGQKVEFLVSFYNNEISEKSEIFDDQFSVERPDGSNFTLKIRSTKLEDSAMYFCASQTVNQPQHFGDGTRLSIL.

The chain links TRBV12-3 or TRBV12-4 to TRBJ1-5; no reliable D call. Trimming removed 6 bases from V and 1 base from J, with 7 bases in between. This CDR3 is 13 amino acids long. The CDR3, as DNA: TGTGCCAGCAGCTCGGACAGCAATCAGCCCCAGCATTTT. This translates into CASSSDSNQPQHF.

The chain has TRBV7-3 and TRBJ1-6, with TRBD1 matching 7 bases. V was clipped by 8 bases and J by 0 bases; unmatched bases: 7. Germline V CDR1 and CDR2: SGHTA, FQGTGA. This CDR3 is built from 16 residues. This CDR3 is CASARQGNSYNSPLHF. The CDR3 nucleotides are TGTGCCAGCGCACGACAGGGAAACTCCTATAATTCACCCCTCCACTTT.